This T cell receptor (beta chain) appears in the sequencing data of a study of glioma-infiltrating T cells after dendritic cell vaccination. Study conclusions and caveats: TCR clonality showed no direct relationship with survival.

The PCR used 60 V beta and 13 J beta primers. The assay was immunoSEQ multiplex PCR, and TCRdb's table has in-frame clones only and misses some. This sample has 100,000 to 120,000 clones; around 90% occur once, and the top ten carry 2.5% to 3.5%. As to time point: after dendritic cell vaccination, including at tumor progression/relapse. Selection required adequate fresh-frozen tumor tissue plus more than two years' survival data. None of the glioblastoma patients had an isocitrate dehydrogenase mutation. This clone is a singleton in its sample. The antigen is unknown. The CDR3 is made up of 14 amino acids. Trimming shortened V by 3 bases and J by 2 bases, and 8 bases separated the two germline ends. Germline CDR1 reads MNHNS; CDR2 reads SASEGT.

J is TRBJ2-1 and V is TRBV6-1, with a possible D match to TRBD1 (6 bases). The sequence was collected from a human donor with glioblastoma. Material: blood, obtained after dendritic cell vaccination. CDR3 nucleotides: TGTGCCAGCAGTGACCAGGGGCCCTACAATGAGCAGTTCTTC. It encodes CASSDQGPYNEQFF.